This T cell receptor beta chain was documented in a study of T cell responses to AZD1222 COVID-19 vaccine. As for the study in general: Second-dose intervals of approximately 4 or approximately 12 weeks were pooled.

V lost 2 bases and J lost 7, with 12 bases in between. The CDR3 runs 15 residues. The germline V gene encodes CDR1 KGHSH and CDR2 LQKENI. Points from the study as a whole: Sampled repertoires all dated from after the peak T cell response. Donors skewed white British and female; clonal diversity was possibly underestimated.

Measured with immunoSEQ multiplex PCR; TCRdb has only the in-frame clones, and not every one. The data show about 150,000 clones, 92% seen once. This clone is a singleton in its sample. Its specificity is unknown. The rearrangement uses TRBV18 and TRBJ1-6; a possible D gene is TRBD1 (6 bases). The source is an adult in good health. The sequences come from peripheral blood, collected on day 0 of AZD1222 vaccination. CDR3 residues: CASSPEQGGNSPLHF. The CDR3 DNA reads TGTGCCAGCTCACCAGAACAGGGTGGAAATTCACCCCTCCACTTT. Supplemented by reference TRBV18 and TRBJ1-6, the full variable domain reads NAGVMQNPRHLVRRRGQEARLRCSPMKGHSHVYWYRQLPEEGLKFMVYLQKENIIDESGMPKERFSAEFPKEGPSILRIQQVVRGDSAAYFCASSPEQGGNSPLHFGNGTRLTVT.